Here is one T cell receptor (beta chain) with its context. The data were taken from a study of T-cell reconstitution after alpha-beta-depleted transplantation in children. Preparation of the TCRbeta library was carried out with unique molecular identifiers. TCRdb processed the PCR reads anew with MiXCR; each CDR3 protein has one entry. This table holds almost 500,000 distinct CDR3 sequences, around 12% found once. Germline CDR1 reads LGHNA; CDR2 reads YSLEER. Trimming pared 3 bases from V and 0 bases from J, leaving 15 bases between. This CDR3 is 16 amino acids long. This chain uses TRBV4-3 with TRBJ2-7, with D unclear. The sequence derives from a human donor who donated a stem cell graft to a child with combined immunodeficiency. Sequencing used PBMCs from the stem cell graft donor, obtained from the stem cell graft. CDR3 protein: CASSQWLGEFSYEQYF. The CDR3 DNA reads TGCGCCAGCAGCCAGTGGCTAGGCGAATTCTCCTACGAGCAGTACTTC.